The present T cell receptor beta chain was sequenced within a study of blood T cell repertoires in COVID-19. Study information: Sources were T cells, B-cell-depleted T cells, or PBMCs; the material itself was cDNA or gDNA.

TCRdb's table, derived via immunoSEQ multiplex PCR, lists solely in-frame clones and lacks some. The data show around 93,000 clones, around nine tenths seen once. V shed 6 bases and J 9 bases; nucleotides not matched to a gene: 20. The CDR3 is made up of 17 amino acids. Germline CDR1 reads SGHRS; CDR2 reads YFSETQ. The chain carries TRBV5-1 and TRBJ2-5, with 10 positions matching TRBD2. This clonotype was obtained from a human donor in a cohort sampled during active COVID-19. Sequenced material: peripheral blood. The CDR3 sequence: CASTSDPSSGGFVAQYF. The CDR3 DNA reads TGCGCCAGCACCTCCGATCCGTCTAGCGGGGGCTTTGTGGCCCAGTACTTC.